Presented here are 22 T cell receptor beta chains from one specimen sequenced in a study of shared clonotypes between healthy human individuals. The assay was immunoSEQ multiplex PCR, and TCRdb's table has in-frame clones only and misses some. The table has some 1 million clones, about 75% seen once. The sample was memory CD4+ T cells sorted from blood. Stated subset: CD45RA-negative fraction. These TCRs come from a young man in good health.

The chain couples TRBV5-6 to TRBJ1-1; 11 nucleotides line up with TRBD1. CDR3 length: 16 amino acids. Germline CDR1 and CDR2: SGHDT and YYEEEE. V was pared by 4 bases and J by 0 bases, with 5 bases of the junction left unmatched. Here the CDR3 reads CASSQRTGGMNTEAFF. The CDR3 DNA reads as TGTGCCAGCAGCCAAAGGACAGGGGGCATGAACACTGAAGCTTTCTTT.

This chain connects TRBV29-1 to TRBJ2-5, with a weak D call TRBD1 (5 bases). The V and J ends lost 1 base and 1 base respectively, with 10 bases between them. From germline, CDR1 is SQVTM and CDR2 ANQGSEA. The CDR3 spans 14 residues. In DNA, the CDR3 is TGCAGCGTTGAAGCGGGCAGGGTCCAAGAGACCCAGTACTTC. It codes for CSVEAGRVQETQYF.

The chain combines TRBV5-6 with TRBJ2-7; unclear D gene. Trimming took 0 bases from V and 0 from J, leaving 10 bases between them. The germline gives CDR1 SGHDT, CDR2 YYEEEE. The CDR3 is made up of 15 amino acids. The CDR3 sequence: CASSLVSAPSYEQYF. As DNA, the CDR3 is TGTGCCAGCAGCTTGGTGTCTGCCCCCTCCTACGAGCAGTACTTC.

The V call is TRBV6-1, the J call TRBJ2-3, with TRBD2 identical over 14 bases. Germline V gene data show CDR1 as MNHNS and CDR2 as SASEGT. The V segment lost 5 bases and the J segment 3 bases; nucleotides outside the gene matches: 4. The CDR3 covers 16 residues. In DNA, the CDR3 is TGTGCCAGCAGTAAAGGGACTAGCGGGAGAACAGATACGCAGTATTTT. Amino acids: CASSKGTSGRTDTQYF.

This chain connects TRBV5-1 to TRBJ2-3, with TRBD2 matching 12 bases. The CDR3 sequence is 18 residues long. With V trimmed by 5 bases and J by 0 bases, 10 bases remained unmatched. The germline gives CDR1 SGHRS, CDR2 YFSETQ. This CDR3 reads CASRPTSGGRTSTDTQYF. CDR3 in DNA: TGCGCCAGCAGACCTACTAGCGGGGGGCGGACTAGCACAGATACGCAGTATTTT. Complete variable domain (other parts from reference TRBV5-1 and TRBJ2-3): KAGVTQTPRYLIKTRGQQVTLSCSPISGHRSVSWYQQTPGQGLQFLFEYFSETQRNKGNFPGRFSGRQFSNSRSEMNVSTLELGDSALYLCASRPTSGGRTSTDTQYFGPGTRLTVL.

To note about this clone: The germline gene is not matched at one end of the junction; a read error may be the cause. This chain uses TRBV7-7 with TRBJ2-2, with a tentative D call TRBD1 (6 bases). The CDR3 contains 15 residues. CDR1 and CDR2 (germline): SSHAT, FNYEAQ (reference sequence). CDR3 sequence reads: CASSFQGSLTGELFF. The CDR3 DNA is TGTGCTAGCAGCTTCCAGGGGTCCTTGACCGGGGAGCTGTTTTTT.

This clone showed up just once. The V and J genes are TRBV4-1 and TRBJ1-1, with 7 bases aligning to TRBD1. V gave up 3 bases and J gave up 4 bases; unmatched junction bases: 5. This CDR3 has 14 amino acids. The germline CDR1 and CDR2 sequences are MGHRA and YSYEKL. CDR3 residues: CASSQAGTATEAFF. DNA of the CDR3: TGCGCCAGCAGCCAGGCTGGGACAGCCACTGAAGCTTTCTTT.

This clone was counted once. The chain is built from TRBV28 and TRBJ2-5; D perhaps matches TRBD2 (6 bases). CDR3 length: 14 amino acids. Per germline, CDR1 MDHEN and CDR2 SYDVKM. V gave up 2 bases and J gave up 5 bases, with 12 bases separating them. In DNA form, the CDR3 reads TGTGCCAGCAGTTTAATGGGGGGATTTGAGACCCAGTACTTC. As protein: CASSLMGGFETQYF.

This chain links TRBV10-2 with TRBJ1-4; perhaps TRBD1 as D (6 bases). The germline V gene encodes CDR1 WSHSY and CDR2 SAAADI. The CDR3 has 17 amino acids. Trimming stripped 9 bases from V and 5 bases from J, with 25 bases between. In DNA, the CDR3 is TGCGCCAGGAGAGCAGACCATTACAGGGACCCCAATGAAAAACTGTTTTTT. This encodes CARRADHYRDPNEKLFF.

This chain uses TRBV7-9 with TRBJ1-6, with D possibly TRBD1 on 6 matching bases. The CDR3 runs to 14 residues. V gave up 1 base and J gave up 7 bases, with 8 bases separating them. Germline CDR1 and CDR2: SEHNR and FQNEAQ (reference sequence). The DNA of the CDR3 is TGTGCCAGCAGCTTAGAAACAGGGAATTCACCCCTCCACTTT. Protein: CASSLETGNSPLHF.

V is TRBV6-1 and J is TRBJ2-3; D is undetermined. The germline V and J ends were trimmed by 1 base and 9 bases, with 8 bases remaining between them. Germline CDR1 MNHNS, CDR2 SASEGT. This CDR3 comprises 12 residues. The CDR3 sequence: CASSEVVGTQYF. The CDR3 coding sequence is TGTGCCAGCAGTGAAGTAGTGGGGACGCAGTATTTT.

This clone came up many times. The genes are TRBV9 and TRBJ2-7; a possible D gene is TRBD2 (5 bases). This CDR3 comprises 15 residues. V was cut by 0 bases and J by 5 bases, with 15 bases left in between. Germline assignment: CDR1 SGDLS and CDR2 YYNGEE. The CDR3 region is CASSVGLADFHEQYF. In nucleotides, the CDR3 is TGTGCCAGCAGCGTAGGGCTAGCTGACTTCCACGAGCAGTACTTC.

The V call is TRBV10-3, the J call TRBJ2-5; 7 bases align to TRBD2. CDR3 length: 15 amino acids. Germline assignment: CDR1 ENHRY and CDR2 SYGVKD. The ends lost 6 bases at V and 5 bases at J; junction bases unmatched: 12. The CDR3 DNA reads TGTGCCATCAGCCCCTCGGGTGGGCGGGGGGAGACCCAGTACTTC. Its translation is CAISPSGGRGETQYF.

Concerning this clone itself: At one end, the junction sequence differs from germline, possibly due to a read error. The rearrangement joins TRBV7-7 to TRBJ2-1; the D gene is possibly TRBD2 (6 bases). Germline CDR1 and CDR2: SSHAT and FNYEAQ (reference sequence). The CDR3 is 17 residues long. In DNA form, the CDR3 reads TGTGCTAGCAGCTTAAACCCCGCCGGGAGCTCCTACAATGAGCAGTTCTTC. This codes for CASSLNPAGSSYNEQFF. Combining the CDR3 with reference TRBV7-7 and TRBJ2-1 gives the whole variable domain GAGVSQSPRYKVTKRGQDVTLRCDPISSHATLYWYQQALGQGPEFLTYFNYEAQPDKSGLPSDRFSAERPEGSISTLTIQRTEQRDSAMYRCASSLNPAGSSYNEQFFGPGTRLTVL.

The V and J genes are TRBV28 and TRBJ2-3, with 11 bases identical to TRBD2. With V trimmed by 7 bases and J by 8 bases, 17 bases remained unmatched. The CDR3 contains 17 residues. The V gene's germline CDR1 is MDHEN and CDR2 SYDVKM. The CDR3 loop reads CASTSVAGGPGGATQYF. CDR3 nucleotide sequence: TGTGCCAGCACCTCAGTAGCGGGGGGGCCCGGAGGGGCTACGCAGTATTTT.

This rearrangement joins TRBV2 to TRBJ2-4, with D possibly matching TRBD2 (5 bases). The CDR3 extends over 16 amino acids. Germline CDR1 reads SNHLY; CDR2 reads FYNNEI. With 5 bases removed from V and 0 bases from J, the gap between germline ends came to 14 bases. The CDR3 region is CASSPGIGRAKNIQYF. In DNA, the CDR3 is TGTGCCAGCAGTCCCGGTATAGGGAGAGCCAAAAACATTCAGTACTTC.

The chain links TRBV6-5 to TRBJ1-3, with D unresolved. The CDR3 loop spans 15 amino acids. Between the trimmed V and J ends, which lost 2 bases and 1 base, there was a span of 9 bases. Per germline, CDR1 MNHEY and CDR2 SVGAGI. The CDR3 sequence is CASSYTPGSGNTIYF. The CDR3 nucleotides read TGTGCCAGCAGTTACACGCCCGGATCTGGAAACACCATATATTTT.

The chain uses TRBV27 and TRBJ2-3; TRBD1 matches at 7 bases. V gave up 3 bases and J gave up 5 bases; unmatched junction bases: 5. CDR3 length: 14 amino acids. Germline assignment: CDR1 MNHEY and CDR2 SMNVEV (reference sequence). The CDR3 DNA follows: TGTGCCAGCAGTTTGAGACAGGGAATAGATACGCAGTATTTT. Amino acid sequence: CASSLRQGIDTQYF.

This chain joins TRBV2 and TRBJ1-6, with D possibly matching TRBD1 (5 bases). This CDR3 spans 18 amino acids. The V end was cut by 5 bases, the J end by 0 bases, with 17 bases between. The germline gives CDR1 SNHLY, CDR2 FYNNEI. The CDR3 bases are TGTGCCAGCAGTCCCGAGGAGAACAGGAGCTCCTATAATTCACCCCTCCACTTT. It is translated as CASSPEENRSSYNSPLHF.

The genes are TRBV6-1 and TRBJ1-5; D is uncertain. Germline V gene sequence: CDR1 MNHNS, CDR2 SASEGT. Trimming removed 3 bases from V and 6 bases from J, with 12 bases in between. The CDR3 has 14 amino acids. The CDR3 loop is CASSDLSYTQPQHF. The CDR3 DNA sequence: TGTGCCAGCAGTGACCTTAGTTATACTCAGCCCCAGCATTTT.

The rearrangement uses TRBV19 and TRBJ1-5; D perhaps matches TRBD1 (5 bases). Germline V gene data show CDR1 as LNHDA and CDR2 as SQIVND (reference sequence). Trimming shortened V by 8 bases and J by 6 bases, and 14 bases separated the two germline ends. The CDR3 runs to 13 residues. CDR3 sequence (DNA): TGTGCCAGTGCTAGGGGTTCAGGTCAGCCCCAGCATTTT. The encoded protein is CASARGSGQPQHF.

This clone was detected only a few times. The chain couples TRBV6-6 to TRBJ2-6; no clear D. V was trimmed by 6 bases and J by 2 bases, leaving 8 bases between them. This CDR3 spans 14 amino acids. Per germline, CDR1 MNHNY and CDR2 SVGAGI (reference sequence). CDR3 protein: CASSLTTGANVLTF. The CDR3 region has the DNA TGTGCCAGCAGCCTTACTACTGGGGCCAACGTCCTGACTTTC.